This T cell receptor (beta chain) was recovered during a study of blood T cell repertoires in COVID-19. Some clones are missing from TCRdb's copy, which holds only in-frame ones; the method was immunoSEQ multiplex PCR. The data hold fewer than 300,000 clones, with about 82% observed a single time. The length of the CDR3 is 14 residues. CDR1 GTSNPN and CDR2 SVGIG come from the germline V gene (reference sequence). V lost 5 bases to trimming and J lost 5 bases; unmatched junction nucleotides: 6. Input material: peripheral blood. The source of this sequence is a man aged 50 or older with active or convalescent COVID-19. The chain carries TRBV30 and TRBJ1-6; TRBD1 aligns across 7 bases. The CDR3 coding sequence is TGTGCCTGGGTTAGGGACAGTGATAATTCACCCCTCCACTTT. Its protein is CAWVRDSDNSPLHF.